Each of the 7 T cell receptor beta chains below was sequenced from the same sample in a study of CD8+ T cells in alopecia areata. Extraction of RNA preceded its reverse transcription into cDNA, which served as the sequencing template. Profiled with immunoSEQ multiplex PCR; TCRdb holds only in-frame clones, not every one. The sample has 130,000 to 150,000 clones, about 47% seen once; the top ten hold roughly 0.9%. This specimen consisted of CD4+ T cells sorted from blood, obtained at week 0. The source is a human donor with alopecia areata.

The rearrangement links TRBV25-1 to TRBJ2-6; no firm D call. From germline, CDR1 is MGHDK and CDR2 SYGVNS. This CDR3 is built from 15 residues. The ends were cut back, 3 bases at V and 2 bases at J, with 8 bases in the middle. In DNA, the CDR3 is TGTGCCAGCAGTGACCACAGACCTGGGGCCAACGTCCTGACTTTC. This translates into CASSDHRPGANVLTF.

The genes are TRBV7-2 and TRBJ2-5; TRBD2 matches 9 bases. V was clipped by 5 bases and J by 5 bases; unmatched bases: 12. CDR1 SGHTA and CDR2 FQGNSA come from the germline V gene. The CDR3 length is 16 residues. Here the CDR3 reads CASSPDSGRSGETQYF. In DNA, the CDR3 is TGTGCCAGCAGCCCCGATAGCGGGAGAAGCGGGGAGACCCAGTACTTC.

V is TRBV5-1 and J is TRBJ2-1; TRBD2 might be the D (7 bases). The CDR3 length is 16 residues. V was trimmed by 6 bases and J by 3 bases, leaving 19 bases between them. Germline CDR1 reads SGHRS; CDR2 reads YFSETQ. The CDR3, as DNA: TGCGCCAGCAACACCGGGGGCGGGAGCTACTACAATGAGCAGTTCTTC. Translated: CASNTGGGSYYNEQFF.

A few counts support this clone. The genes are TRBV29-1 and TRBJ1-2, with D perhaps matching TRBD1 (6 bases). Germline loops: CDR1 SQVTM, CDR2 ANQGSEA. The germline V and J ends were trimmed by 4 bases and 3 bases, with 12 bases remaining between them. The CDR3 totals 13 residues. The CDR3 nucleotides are TGCAGCGTTGTCGGGGGGCGCGACTATGGCTACACCTTC. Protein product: CSVVGGRDYGYTF.

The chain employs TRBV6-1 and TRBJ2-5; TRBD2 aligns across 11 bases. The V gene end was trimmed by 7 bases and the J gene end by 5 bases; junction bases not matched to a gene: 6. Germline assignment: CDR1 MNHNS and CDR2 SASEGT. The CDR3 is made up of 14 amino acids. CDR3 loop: CASTILAGAETQYF. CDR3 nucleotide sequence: TGTGCCAGCACCATACTAGCGGGAGCGGAGACCCAGTACTTC.

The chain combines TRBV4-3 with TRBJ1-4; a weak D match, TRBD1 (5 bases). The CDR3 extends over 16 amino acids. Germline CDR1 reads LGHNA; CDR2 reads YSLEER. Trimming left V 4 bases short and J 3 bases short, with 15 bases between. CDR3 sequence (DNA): TGCGCCAGCAGCCGAGAGGGGAATCGTGCTAATGAAAAACTGTTTTTT. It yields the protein CASSREGNRANEKLFF.

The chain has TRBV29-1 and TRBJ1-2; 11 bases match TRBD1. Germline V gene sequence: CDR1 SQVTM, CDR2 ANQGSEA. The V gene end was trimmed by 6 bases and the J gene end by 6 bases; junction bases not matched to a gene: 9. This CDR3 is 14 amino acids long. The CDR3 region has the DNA TGCAGCGTCCAGCGTGGGACAGGGGGTAATGGCTACACCTTC. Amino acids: CSVQRGTGGNGYTF.